This T cell receptor beta chain was found in a study of shared clonotypes between healthy human individuals. The healthy adult donors were HIV-negative and reported no recent acute infections or vaccinations. In the case of this clone: One end of the junction is discordant with germline, which a read error may explain.

Germline-derived CDR1 and CDR2 are SNHLY and FYNNEI. The CDR3 runs 14 residues. Repertoires were generated with immunoSEQ multiplex PCR, while TCRdb's copy carries only in-frame clones and drops some. The data contain millions of clones, around 95% of them singletons. The V call is TRBV2, the J call TRBJ1-6; D is uncertain. The specimen was naive CD4+ T cells sorted from blood. Subset described: CD45RA+ positively selected. The TCR originated in a man in his late teens or twenties in good health. The CDR3 DNA follows: TGTGCCAGCACCCCCGAACGAGAGGTGGGGATCATGGGCTTT. This sequence encodes CASTPEREVGIMGF.